This TCR beta chain came from a study of blood T cell repertoires in COVID-19. Across the whole study: Specimens from acute and convalescent COVID-19 originated in the United States, Italy and Spain. PBMCs, B-cell-depleted T cells, or T cells provided the cDNA or gDNA that made up the material.

This CDR3 has 16 amino acids. J gave up 0 bases and V 4 bases, and 9 bases lay outside the gene matches. Germline V lookup: CDR1 SGDLS, CDR2 YYNGEE. As originally analysed: Amplifying reference gene primers gave estimates of nucleated cell counts. Assay used: immunoSEQ multiplex PCR; TCRdb lists only in-frame clones, some missing. V, J and clone size were drawn from that table, and D and trimming were deduced from the DNA. Of a few hundred thousand clones in the sample, roughly 89% were seen once. This clone occurred once. Sequenced input: peripheral blood. The chain combines TRBV9 with TRBJ1-1; 7 nucleotides align to TRBD1. The source is a woman aged 40 to 55 who had recovered from COVID-19. The CDR3 is CASSPGGSIMNTEAFF. The CDR3 DNA reads TGTGCCAGCAGCCCAGGGGGATCCATCATGAACACTGAAGCTTTCTTT.